Only a few counts were recorded for the clone carrying this T cell receptor (beta chain). This sample was taken from a study of identical twins. The CDR3 is 15 amino acids. CDR1 is ENHRY, CDR2 SYGVKD, per germline. Losses at the gene ends were 2 bases for V and 3 bases for J; bases not matched to a gene: 7. In TCRdb, the 5' RACE reads were re-called with MiXCR into one record per CDR3 protein. The table records about 920,000 distinct CDR3 sequences, around 12% of them present only once. This sample also belongs to another study, concerning yellow fever vaccine responses in identical twins.

The sequenced sample was PBMCs. The receptor was derived from a woman younger than 35 in good health. This chain connects TRBV10-3 to TRBJ2-7, with 7 positions matching TRBD2. The CDR3: CAISETGLDLYEQYF. The CDR3 bases are TGTGCCATCAGTGAGACCGGACTAGACCTCTACGAGCAGTACTTC.